Each of the 5 T cell receptor beta chains below was sequenced from the same sample in a study of cytomegalovirus exposure and HLA in healthy donors. The PCR employed 60 Vbeta primers together with 13 Jbeta primers. Some clones are missing from TCRdb's copy, which holds only in-frame ones; the method was immunoSEQ multiplex PCR. The sample holds under 200,000 clones; about four fifths are singletons and the top ten take 8.5%. The sequencing input was PBMCs. Source of these receptors: a male donor in good health and CMV-seropositive.

This chain joins TRBV5-1 and TRBJ1-1; 7 bases are a match to TRBD1. After removal of 4 bases from V and 3 bases from J, the junction contained 9 bases not matched to a gene. The CDR3 extends over 15 amino acids. Germline loops: CDR1 SGHRS, CDR2 YFSETQ. This CDR3 reads CASSPRDSKDTEAFF. CDR3 nucleotide sequence: TGCGCCAGCAGCCCAAGGGACAGTAAAGACACTGAAGCTTTCTTT.

The genes are TRBV27 and TRBJ2-3; 8 bases match TRBD2. The length of the CDR3 is 17 residues. V lost 4 bases to trimming and J lost 1 base; unmatched junction nucleotides: 10. Per the germline V gene, CDR1 is MNHEY and CDR2 is SMNVEV (reference sequence). CDR3 nucleotide sequence: TGTGCCAGCAGTTCAACTCCCGGGGGGGGCGGCACAGATACGCAGTATTTT. Its protein is CASSSTPGGGGTDTQYF.

J is TRBJ2-7 and V is TRBV19; possible D gene TRBD1, 5 bases. Trimming cost V 10 bases and J 5 bases, with 21 bases left between them. Looked up from germline, CDR1 is LNHDA and CDR2 is SQIVND (reference sequence). CDR3 length: 14 amino acids. This chain's CDR3 is CATALQGIPDEQYF. The CDR3 nucleotides read TGTGCCACTGCTCTCCAGGGAATTCCGGACGAGCAGTACTTC.

This rearrangement joins TRBV19 to TRBJ2-7; TRBD2 agrees at 8 bases. CDR3 length: 15 residues. The germline CDR1 and CDR2 sequences are LNHDA and SQIVND (reference sequence). Trimming cost V 0 bases and J 4 bases; bases outside gene matches: 5. The CDR3 DNA reads TGTGCCAGTAGTATAGACCCTAGCGGGTTTTACGAGCAGTACTTC. This encodes CASSIDPSGFYEQYF.

V usage is TRBV30 and J usage is TRBJ2-7, with 7 nucleotides matching TRBD1. With V trimmed by 1 base and J by 1 base, 1 base remained unmatched. The CDR3 totals 13 residues. Per germline, CDR1 GTSNPN and CDR2 SVGIG (reference sequence). DNA of the CDR3: TGTGCCTGGAGTGGGACAGGTTCCTACGAGCAGTACTTC. Protein sequence: CAWSGTGSYEQYF.